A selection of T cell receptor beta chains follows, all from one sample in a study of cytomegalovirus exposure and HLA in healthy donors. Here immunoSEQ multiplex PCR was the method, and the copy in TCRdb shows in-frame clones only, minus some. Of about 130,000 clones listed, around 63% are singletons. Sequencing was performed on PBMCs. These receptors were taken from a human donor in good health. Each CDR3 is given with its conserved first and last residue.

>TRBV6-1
CASLGTRSSYEQYF
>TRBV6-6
CASSYGTNTEAFF
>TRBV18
CASSPTGGKGTEAFF
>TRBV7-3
CASSRTGNTGELFF
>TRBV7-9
CASDGGGQLNTEAFF
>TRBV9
CASSVAGRGTDTQYF
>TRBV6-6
CASSLDRDANYGYTF
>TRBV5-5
CASSSSGTGLLYGYTF
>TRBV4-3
CASSQDLGLAAYEQYF
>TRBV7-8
CASSLAGREVAFF
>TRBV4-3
CASSQDNRGNYEQYF
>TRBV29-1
CSVVPGNMNTEAFF
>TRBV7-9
CASSKTDTGNQPQHF
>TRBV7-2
CASSLVWRNTEAFF
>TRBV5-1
CASSPGTLGGGEKLFF
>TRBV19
CASSPRQGSGANVLTF
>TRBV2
CASSEETGLASDTQYF